The entry that follows covers one TCR beta chain sequence. The antigen it binds to is not known. No much larger clonotype is one base removed from it; base qualities were not supplied. The receptor library was made with the immunoSEQ multiplex PCR assay. The published analysis was carried out like this. To diagnose cytomegalovirus status from the catalog of TCR beta chain sequences, a statistical classification framework was built. This is the immuneACCESS table as TCRdb keeps it, with only in-frame sequences that have V and J called. A part of the clones is gone; compared with another copy, unresolved V genes explain less than half, and the rest is unexplained. That table supplies the V and J calls and clone size; D and trimming were determined from the DNA. The sample records approximately 270,000 clones, around 87% of which are singletons. The biggest ten clones account for 0.37% of the sample.

The donors were included in the validation cohort of over a hundred subjects, a group kept apart from the roughly 700-subject first cohort. This record belongs to a study of cytomegalovirus exposure and HLA in healthy donors (dated by TCRdb to 2016 to 2017). Background for the entire study: A later analysis indicated that the 120 or so validation repertoires were generated on the platform also employed for the roughly 720 repertoires of the first cohort. The aim of the study was to test whether cataloging public T cell receptors could identify signatures of past pathogen exposure. Along with the approximately 600-subject first cohort, a separate validation cohort of over 90 different subjects was used. The study combined high-throughput TCR immunosequencing, statistical association of individual TCRs with disease status, and machine learning to predict cytomegalovirus infection status. Results and caveats for the whole study, not just this receptor: A few of the identified cytomegalovirus-associated TCR beta chains were confirmed in vitro to be specific for cytomegalovirus antigens. The study gave a list of about 160 TCR beta chains associated with cytomegalovirus. A later analysis had no HLA typing for the validation cohort, so co-occurrence there was scored across all 120 repertoires. Across donors, most TCR sequences were observed very rarely, whereas some public TCRs were present in many individuals. Subsequent analysis determined that TCRs grouped into clusters in the first cohort also showed a tendency toward co-occurrence across the 120 validation repertoires, and approximately 94% of cluster scores exceeded 0. The classifier was reported to diagnose cytomegalovirus status with high specificity and sensitivity in both the original and validation cohorts. It was suggested by the authors that the approach could potentially be generalized to other disease states and immunological phenotypes.

From the germline V gene, CDR1 is LGHNA and CDR2 is YNFKEQ. Germline trimming: 1 base from V, 6 bases from J; junction bases outside gene matches: 12. The CDR3 starts with the cysteine, ends with the phenylalanine, and has 17 residues. Just the 51-base CDR3 DNA is kept, in frame starting at base 1. The sample consisted of PBMCs. The TCR comes from a woman aged 18-29 years in good health and CMV-seronegative. The chain links TRBV4-2 with TRBJ1-5, and 7 junctional nucleotides match TRBD1. The sequenced DNA is TGTGCCAGCAGCCAAGGAGTAAGGACAGGCGACGTTCAGCCCCAGCATTTT. This translates into CASSQGVRTGDVQPQHF.